This TCR beta chain is drawn from a study of cytomegalovirus exposure and HLA in healthy donors. Study-wide context: Early released data comprised about 85 million unique TCRs from HLA-typed donors. Out of around 360 genotyped donors, 81% belonged to the Caucasian-associated ancestry cluster.

Trimming removed 7 bases at V and 3 bases at J, with 12 bases between. The CDR3 length is 13 residues. Germline assignment: CDR1 ENHRY and CDR2 SYGVKD. The primer mix had 60 Vbeta and 13 Jbeta primers. Produced via immunoSEQ multiplex PCR; TCRdb's table is partial and in-frame only. The table lists about 120,000 clones, 80% to 90% of them singletons. This receptor was taken from a woman between 35 and 50 years old in good health and CMV-seropositive. The chain links TRBV10-3 to TRBJ1-1, with D possibly matching TRBD1 (5 bases). Sequencing was performed on PBMCs. The DNA of the CDR3 is TGTGCCATCACCCCGGGGGGTGACACTGAAGCTTTCTTT. Translated: CAITPGGDTEAFF.